The sequence of this TCR beta chain was determined in a study of regulatory T cells in long-lasting Graves disease. Looking at the study overall: Persistent cases took antithyroid drugs over 5 years and stayed TSH receptor antibody positive.

Time point specified: persistent/refractory GD, antithyroid drugs over 5 years with positive TRAb. With RNA extracted from PBMCs as input, the TCR library was made. All patients originated from an endocrinology department located in Xi'an, China. The count of this clonotype is one. According to the study, TCR beta libraries were built with iRepertoire HTBI primers and CDR3-region Arm-PCR. TCRdb recomputed calls from the multiplex PCR reads with MiXCR, one row per CDR3 protein. Among fewer than 450,000 distinct CDR3 sequences listed, 23% were seen once. Sample: peripheral blood mononuclear cells (PBMCs), taken when the disease was refractory, from a patient treated with antithyroid drugs. The receptor was derived from a female donor with Graves disease.

This chain's CDR3 is CATSDPASGSIGTQYF. For the CDR3, the DNA is TGTGCCACCAGTGACCCCGCTAGCGGGAGTATAGGTACGCAGTATTTT. The V call is TRBV24-1, the J call TRBJ2-3; the match to TRBD2 covers 10 bases. The CDR3 runs 16 residues. The germline CDR1 and CDR2 sequences are KGHDR and SFDVKD. V gave up 4 bases and J gave up 8 bases; unmatched junction bases: 11.